This T cell receptor (beta chain) stems from a study of blood T cell repertoires in COVID-19. For the study at large: Samples taken during acute and convalescent COVID-19 were collected in the United States, Italy and Spain. Sources were T cells, B-cell-depleted T cells, or PBMCs; the material itself was cDNA or gDNA.

Original analysis: Reference gene primer amplification gave nucleated cell count estimates. Generated by immunoSEQ multiplex PCR, the TCRdb table keeps only in-frame clones and is missing some. The V and J calls and clone size were taken over from that table, and D and trimming were inferred from the DNA. There are 300,000 to 450,000 clones in the sample; more than 70% occur only once, and roughly 4% lies in the top ten. Followed longitudinally, the Seattle patients had been enrolled during active infection. The V gene's germline CDR1 is SGHDT and CDR2 YYEEEE. CDR3 size: 13 residues. The germline V and J ends were trimmed by 0 bases and 7 bases, with 8 bases remaining between them.

Material for sequencing was peripheral blood. This chain connects TRBV5-6 to TRBJ1-5, with TRBD1 as a possible D gene (6 bases). The TCR sequence derives from a woman in her sixties with COVID-19, enrolled during active disease. The CDR3 nucleotides read TGTGCCAGCAGCTTGGAGGGGGGGCAGCCCCAGCATTTT. Translation gives CASSLEGGQPQHF.